Below are 15 T cell receptor beta chains sequenced from a single sample in a study of radiotherapy plus CTLA-4 blockade in lung cancer. Method: immunoSEQ multiplex PCR; TCRdb's copy keeps in-frame clones and lacks some. The sample includes 25,000 to 35,000 clones, 70% to 80% of them seen just once. Sample: peripheral blood, taken from a patient treated with radiotherapy plus ipilimumab. The receptors come from a human donor with non-small cell lung cancer who had stable disease on radiotherapy plus ipilimumab.

The V and J genes are TRBV5-1 and TRBJ1-1; 8 positions agree with TRBD1. The CDR3 is 15 amino acids. The junction had 9 bases not matched to a gene; V was cut back by 4 bases and J by 4 bases. Germline-derived CDR1 and CDR2 are SGHRS and YFSETQ. CDR3: CASSGGQGYGTEAFF. In nucleotides, the CDR3 is TGCGCCAGCAGCGGAGGACAGGGTTACGGCACTGAAGCTTTCTTT.

This clone was seen only once. The chain joins TRBV4-3 to TRBJ2-5; D remains ambiguous. Germline V gene sequence: CDR1 LGHNA, CDR2 YSLEER. This CDR3 is built from 15 residues. The V end lost 0 bases, the J end lost 2 bases, and 10 bases lay between the germline ends. CDR3 region: CASSQDLAVQETQYF. The CDR3 region has the DNA TGCGCCAGCAGCCAAGATCTCGCGGTTCAAGAGACCCAGTACTTC.

The chain recombines TRBV2 with TRBJ2-3, with 7 bases matching TRBD2. The CDR3 totals 15 residues. With V trimmed by 2 bases and J by 11 bases, 13 bases remained unmatched. CDR1 is SNHLY, CDR2 FYNNEI, per germline. The CDR3, as DNA: TGTGCCAGCAGTGAAATTTCAGCGGGGCGGACGTGGCAGTATTTT. This codes for CASSEISAGRTWQYF.

The chain joins TRBV10-1 to TRBJ1-2, with 7 bases aligning to TRBD1. The germline CDR1 and CDR2 sequences are WNHNN and SYGVQD (reference sequence). This CDR3 comprises 13 residues. V trimming: 5 bases; J trimming: 5 bases; junction bases outside the gene matches: 5. CDR3 loop: CASSMDRLYGYTF. Here the CDR3 DNA reads TGCGCCAGCAGTATGGACAGGTTATATGGCTACACCTTC.

About this clone itself: It may be a read error: a sequence one base away is much more abundant. Other nucleotide sequences from this sample produce the same CDR3. The chain uses TRBV4-1 and TRBJ2-7, with 8 bases that match TRBD1. Per germline, CDR1 MGHRA and CDR2 YSYEKL. The junction had 7 bases not matched to a gene; V was cut back by 3 bases and J by 3 bases. The CDR3 is 15 residues long. The CDR3 spells CASSHVGQGVYEQYF. CDR3 in DNA: TGCGCCAGCAGCCATGTCGGACAGGGTGTCTACGAGCAGTACTTC.

The chain has TRBV6-4 and TRBJ2-2; D uncertain. With 5 bases removed from V and 4 bases from J, the gap between germline ends came to 8 bases. This CDR3 is built from 13 residues. In germline, CDR1 is MRHNA, CDR2 SNTAGT. CDR3 sequence reads: CASSYSPTGELFF. DNA of the CDR3: TGTGCCAGCAGTTATTCGCCCACCGGGGAGCTGTTTTTT.

This clone was seen a few times. This chain links TRBV7-7 with TRBJ2-7; the D gene is possibly TRBD2 (5 bases). Germline V gene data show CDR1 as SSHAT and CDR2 as FNYEAQ (reference sequence). The V end was cut by 5 bases, the J end by 5 bases, with 22 bases between. This CDR3 contains 16 residues. CDR3 residues: CASSLGRGRPPHEQYV. CDR3 coding DNA: TGTGCCAGCAGCCTGGGGAGAGGGCGGCCCCCCCACGAGCAGTACGTC.

The chain combines TRBV30 with TRBJ1-2; D might be TRBD1 (6 bases). Germline CDR1 is GTSNPN and CDR2 is SVGIG (reference sequence). The ends were cut back, 1 base at V and 3 bases at J, with 24 bases in the middle. The length of the CDR3 is 18 residues. This CDR3 reads CAWSDYRDGGAVHYGYTF. In DNA form, the CDR3 reads TGTGCCTGGAGTGACTACCGGGACGGGGGCGCGGTGCACTATGGCTACACCTTC.

J is TRBJ2-5 and V is TRBV7-9; 7 bases align to TRBD1. In germline, CDR1 is SEHNR, CDR2 FQNEAQ (reference sequence). CDR3 size: 14 residues. J gave up 5 bases and V 5 bases, and 8 bases lay outside the gene matches. CDR3 amino acids: CASSLQGPRETQYF. Here the CDR3 DNA reads TGTGCCAGCAGCCTACAGGGGCCCCGGGAGACCCAGTACTTC. Looking up the rest from reference TRBV7-9 and TRBJ2-5 gives the full variable domain: DTGVSQNPRHKITKRGQNVTFRCDPISEHNRLYWYRQTLGQGPEFLTYFQNEAQLEKSRLLSDRFSAERPKGSFSTLEIQRTEQGDSAMYLCASSLQGPRETQYFGPGTRLLVL.

There are a few counts of this clone. Here the CDR3 DNA reads TGTGCCAGCAGTGAAGCGACAGGGGAGGAAGAAAAACTGTTTTTT. It yields the protein CASSEATGEEEKLFF. V and J are TRBV27 and TRBJ1-4; 8 bases fit TRBD1. This CDR3 has 15 residues. V lost 5 bases, J lost 8 bases, and 10 bases stayed unmatched. The V gene's germline CDR1 is MNHEY and CDR2 SMNVEV (reference sequence).

The V call is TRBV2, the J call TRBJ2-5, with a tentative D call TRBD1 (5 bases). The CDR3 has 13 residues. Germline values: CDR1 SNHLY, CDR2 FYNNEI. Trimming took off 4 bases at V and 2 bases at J, with 8 bases between the two ends. The CDR3 reads CASSAQGQETQYF. The CDR3, as DNA: TGTGCCAGCAGTGCGCAGGGTCAAGAGACCCAGTACTTC.

The chain couples TRBV27 to TRBJ1-2, with D perhaps matching TRBD1 (5 bases). Germline CDR1 and CDR2: MNHEY and SMNVEV (reference sequence). This CDR3 spans 13 amino acids. The V and J ends lost 5 bases and 8 bases respectively, with 15 bases between them. The CDR3 sequence: CASSTPGPGGYTF. The CDR3 coding sequence is TGTGCCAGCAGTACCCCGGGGCCCGGAGGCTACACCTTC.

The chain recombines TRBV6-1 with TRBJ1-5; D ambiguous. Germline V gives CDR1 MNHNS, CDR2 SASEGT. The ends were cut back, 6 bases at V and 1 base at J, with 4 bases in the middle. The CDR3 loop spans 12 amino acids. CDR3 sequence: CASRPSNQPQHF. The CDR3 DNA is TGTGCCAGCAGGCCGAGCAATCAGCCCCAGCATTTT.

The genes are TRBV6-1 and TRBJ2-2; maybe TRBD1 (5 bases). Trimming cost V 1 base and J 4 bases, with 13 bases left between them. Germline loops: CDR1 MNHNS, CDR2 SASEGT. The CDR3 totals 16 residues. The CDR3 loop reads CASSEVGRAATGELFF. CDR3 coding DNA: TGTGCCAGCAGTGAAGTCGGCAGGGCGGCCACCGGGGAGCTGTTTTTT.

The rearrangement joins TRBV5-4 to TRBJ2-5; 11 bases fit TRBD2. CDR3 size: 17 residues. CDR1 SGHNT and CDR2 YYREEE come from the germline V gene (reference sequence). V dropped 4 bases and J dropped 4; count of bases not matched to a gene: 12. In DNA form, the CDR3 reads TGTGCCAGCAGCGCTGGTGTTAGCGGGGGGGCCGGAGAGACCCAGTACTTC. The encoded protein is CASSAGVSGGAGETQYF. Filled out from reference TRBV5-4 and TRBJ2-5, the complete variable domain reads ETGVTQSPTHLIKTRGQQVTLRCSSQSGHNTVSWYQQALGQGPQFIFQYYREEENGRGNFPPRFSGLQFPNYSSELNVNALELDDSALYLCASSAGVSGGAGETQYFGPGTRLLVL.